The rows below give T cell receptor beta chains drawn from one sample of a study of blood T cell repertoires in COVID-19. Measured with immunoSEQ multiplex PCR; TCRdb has only the in-frame clones, and not every one. Found here are 450,000 or so clones, 75% to 90% of them singletons; the top ten hold around 1.5%. Sample: peripheral blood. The receptors were gathered from a woman between 35 and 50 years old with COVID-19, enrolled during active disease. CDR3s include the opening cysteine and the closing phenylalanine or tryptophan. The D gene is left open where the match is weak. Not every row has a clone size; where given, it reads once, few, many or a size class.

-	TRBJ1-6	TRBV4-3	14	-	TGCGCCAGCAGCCTTTTGACAGCTAATTCACCCCTCCACTTT	CASSLLTANSPLHF
TRBD1	TRBJ1-2	TRBV7-6	16	-	TGTGCCACCTCCCGGACAGGGGGCGTCTTTGGAGATGGCTACACCTTC	CATSRTGGVFGDGYTF
-	TRBJ1-5	TRBV2	15	-	TGTGCCAGCAGTGCCCGGAGAAATAGCAATCAGCCCCAGCATTTT	CASSARRNSNQPQHF
-	TRBJ1-1	TRBV6-2/TRBV6-3	15	-	TGTGCCAGCAGTTACTCGAAGGGAGCCGGGACTGAAGCTTTCTTT	CASSYSKGAGTEAFF
-	TRBJ1-4	TRBV5-1	14	-	TGCGCCAGCAGCTCCAGCCAGCAGGGTGAAAAACTGTTTTTT	CASSSSQQGEKLFF
-	TRBJ2-7	TRBV7-9	14	few	TGTGCCAGCAGCTTAGGCGTTGATGCCTACGAGCAGTACTTC	CASSLGVDAYEQYF
-	TRBJ2-7	TRBV3-1/TRBV3-2	14	-	TGTGCCAGCAGCCCACGGCAGGGGTCCTACGAGCAGTACTTC	CASSPRQGSYEQYF
-	TRBJ1-2	TRBV7-2	15	-	TGTGCCAGCAGCTTAGGATGGACGCAGGGGTATGGCTACACCTTC	CASSLGWTQGYGYTF
-	TRBJ2-7	TRBV5-4	11	-	TGTGCCAGCAGCACCCAGTACGAGCAGTACTTC	CASSTQYEQYF
-	TRBJ2-7	TRBV7-8	14	-	TGTGCCAGCAGCCATTTGGGGGGAGAGGACATTCCGTACTTC	CASSHLGGEDIPYF
TRBD1	TRBJ1-2	TRBV6-5	13	few	TGTGCCAGCAGTTACCAGGGGGACTATGGCTACACCTTC	CASSYQGDYGYTF
TRBD1	TRBJ2-7	TRBV5-4	14	-	TGTGCCAGCAGCAGGGACAGGGGTCCCTACGAGCAGTACTTC	CASSRDRGPYEQYF
-	TRBJ1-2	TRBV5-1	15	-	TGCGCCAGCAGCTTTCAGGGGCCAGCTAACTATGGCTACACCTTC	CASSFQGPANYGYTF
-	TRBJ2-2	TRBV5-6	15	-	TGTGCCAGCAGCTTGGCCCCAACTAGCCCCGGGGAGCTGTTTTTT	CASSLAPTSPGELFF
-	TRBJ2-1	TRBV27	11	-	TGTGCCAGCAGGAGGGGGAATGAGCAGTTCTTC	CASRRGNEQFF
TRBD1	TRBJ2-7	TRBV7-3	13	-	TGTGCCAGCAGCCGCGGACAGGGCTACGAGCAGTACTTC	CASSRGQGYEQYF
-	TRBJ1-1	TRBV5-6	13	-	TGTGCCAGCAGTCAGACGGGTAGGACTGAAGCTTTCTTT	CASSQTGRTEAFF
TRBD1	TRBJ2-7	TRBV19	14	-	TGTGCCAGTAAGTCCGGGACAGGGGGTTACGAGCAGTACTTC	CASKSGTGGYEQYF
-	TRBJ2-2	TRBV7-6	14	-	TGTGCCAGCAGCCGAACACCGTACACCGGGGAGCTGTTTTTT	CASSRTPYTGELFF
TRBD1	TRBJ2-3	TRBV7-3	16	-	TGTGCCAGCAGCTTTACCCGAGACAGGGGTACAGATACGCAGTATTTT	CASSFTRDRGTDTQYF
-	TRBJ1-2	TRBV4-2	15	-	TGTGCCAGCAGCTCGGACTGGACAGAAGACTATGGCTACACCTTC	CASSSDWTEDYGYTF
-	TRBJ2-7	TRBV28	15	-	TGTGCCAGCAGCCCCGCCGGGACAAAGAACTACGAGCAGTACTTC	CASSPAGTKNYEQYF
TRBD1	TRBJ1-1	TRBV7-9	15	-	TGTGCCACCCCGAGGACCGACAGGGCCCGCCCTGAAGCTTTCTTT	CATPRTDRARPEAFF
TRBD1	TRBJ2-7	TRBV6-5	15	-	TGTGCCAGCAGTTACCCGGGACAGGGCACCTACGAGCAGTACTTC	CASSYPGQGTYEQYF
TRBD2	TRBJ2-7	TRBV4-3	17	-	TGCGCCAGCAGCCGGGAAGTCCGGACTAGCTTCGCCTACGAGCAGTACTTC	CASSREVRTSFAYEQYF
-	TRBJ1-6	TRBV6-5	13	few	TGTGCCAGCAAGGAGAGAGATAATTCACCCCTCCACTTT	CASKERDNSPLHF
-	TRBJ1-3	TRBV4-3	16	-	TGCGCCAGCAGCCAATTTACGCGGAGCTCTGGAAACACCATATATTTT	CASSQFTRSSGNTIYF
TRBD1	TRBJ1-6	TRBV13	15	-	TGTGCCAGCAGTCTCCGGGACAGGGGGCCCTCACCCCTCCACTTT	CASSLRDRGPSPLHF